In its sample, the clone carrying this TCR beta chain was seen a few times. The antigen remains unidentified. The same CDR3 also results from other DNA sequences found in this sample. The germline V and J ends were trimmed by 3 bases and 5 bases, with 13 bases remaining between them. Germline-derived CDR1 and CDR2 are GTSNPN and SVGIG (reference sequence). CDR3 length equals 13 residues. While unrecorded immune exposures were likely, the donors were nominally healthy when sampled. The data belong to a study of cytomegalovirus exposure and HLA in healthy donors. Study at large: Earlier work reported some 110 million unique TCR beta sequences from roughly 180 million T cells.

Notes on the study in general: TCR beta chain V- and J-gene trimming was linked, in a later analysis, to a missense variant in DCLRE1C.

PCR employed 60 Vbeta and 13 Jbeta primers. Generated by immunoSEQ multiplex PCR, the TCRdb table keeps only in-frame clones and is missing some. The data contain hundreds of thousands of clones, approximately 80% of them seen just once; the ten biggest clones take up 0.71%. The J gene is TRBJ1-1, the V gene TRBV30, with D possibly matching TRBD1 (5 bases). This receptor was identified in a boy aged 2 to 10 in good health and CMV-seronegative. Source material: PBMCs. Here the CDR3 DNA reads TGTGCCTGGAGCCCAACAGGTGGGACTGAAGCTTTCTTT. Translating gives CAWSPTGGTEAFF.